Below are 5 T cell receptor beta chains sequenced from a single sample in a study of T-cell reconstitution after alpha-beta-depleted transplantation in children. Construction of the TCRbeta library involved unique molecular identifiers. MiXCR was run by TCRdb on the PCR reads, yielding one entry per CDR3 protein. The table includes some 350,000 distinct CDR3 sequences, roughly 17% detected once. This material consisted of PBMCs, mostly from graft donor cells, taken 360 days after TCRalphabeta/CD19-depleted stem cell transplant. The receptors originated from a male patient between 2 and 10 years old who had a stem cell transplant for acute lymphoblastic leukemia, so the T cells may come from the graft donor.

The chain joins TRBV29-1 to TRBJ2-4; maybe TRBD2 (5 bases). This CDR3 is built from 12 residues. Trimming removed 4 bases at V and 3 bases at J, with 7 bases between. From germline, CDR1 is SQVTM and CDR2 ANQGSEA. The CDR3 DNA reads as TGCAGCGTTGGAGGGTTCAAAAACATTCAGTACTTC. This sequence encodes CSVGGFKNIQYF.

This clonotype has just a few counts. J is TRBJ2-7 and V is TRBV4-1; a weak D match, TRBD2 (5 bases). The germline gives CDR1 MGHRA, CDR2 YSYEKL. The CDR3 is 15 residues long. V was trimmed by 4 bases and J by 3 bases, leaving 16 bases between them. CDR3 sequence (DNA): TGCGCCAGCAGCCCGCACTCAGTCCGGGACTACGAGCAGTACTTC. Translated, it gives CASSPHSVRDYEQYF.

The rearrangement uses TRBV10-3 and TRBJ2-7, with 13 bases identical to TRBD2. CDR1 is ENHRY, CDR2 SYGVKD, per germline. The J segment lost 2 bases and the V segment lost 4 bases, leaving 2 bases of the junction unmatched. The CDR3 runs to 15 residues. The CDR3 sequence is CAISGLAGGTYEQYF. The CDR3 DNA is TGTGCCATCAGTGGACTAGCGGGAGGAACCTACGAGCAGTACTTC.

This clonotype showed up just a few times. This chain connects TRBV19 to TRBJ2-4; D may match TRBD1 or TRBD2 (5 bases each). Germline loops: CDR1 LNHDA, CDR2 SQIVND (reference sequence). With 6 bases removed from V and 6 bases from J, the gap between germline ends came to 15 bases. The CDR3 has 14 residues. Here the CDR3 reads CASSGGQGPNIQYF. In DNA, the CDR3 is TGTGCCAGTAGCGGAGGTCAGGGCCCAAACATTCAGTACTTC.

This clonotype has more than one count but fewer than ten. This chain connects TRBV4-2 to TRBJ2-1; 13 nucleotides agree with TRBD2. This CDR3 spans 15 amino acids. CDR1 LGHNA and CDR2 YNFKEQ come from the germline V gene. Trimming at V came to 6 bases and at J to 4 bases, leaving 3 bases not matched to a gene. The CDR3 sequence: CASREGLAGYNEQFF. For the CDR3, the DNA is TGTGCCAGCAGGGAGGGACTAGCGGGATACAATGAGCAGTTCTTC.